The 14 T cell receptor beta chains listed next were all sequenced from one sample in a study of cytomegalovirus exposure and HLA in healthy donors. A multiplex PCR was run with 60 Vbeta primers and 13 Jbeta primers. Repertoires were generated with immunoSEQ multiplex PCR, while TCRdb's copy carries only in-frame clones and drops some. Among about 190,000 clones listed, 75% to 90% were seen once. The sequencing input was PBMCs. These receptors were taken from a man aged 30-40 years in good health and CMV-seronegative.

This sequence joins TRBV19 and TRBJ1-6, with D perhaps TRBD1 (5 bases). V dropped 4 bases and J dropped 6 bases, with 37 bases sitting between them. CDR1 is LNHDA and CDR2 is SQIVND in the germline V gene (reference sequence). The CDR3 totals 23 residues. CDR3 coding DNA: TGTGCCAGTAGTAGGTCGGATTTTATTCGGAAGACACCCGCGACAGACCCTAATTCACCCCTCCACTTT. Translation gives CASSRSDFIRKTPATDPNSPLHF. The full variable domain, in which reference TRBV19 and TRBJ1-6 provide the parts outside the CDR3, is DGGITQSPKYLFRKEGQNVTLSCEQNLNHDAMYWYRQDPGQGLRLIYYSQIVNDFQKGDIAEGYSVSREKKESFPLTVTSAQKNPTAFYLCASSRSDFIRKTPATDPNSPLHFGNGTRLTVT.

The chain uses TRBV6-5 and TRBJ2-3, with a possible D match to TRBD2 (6 bases). Trimming shortened V by 4 bases and J by 10 bases, and 18 bases separated the two germline ends. The length of the CDR3 is 14 residues. CDR1 and CDR2 (germline): MNHEY, SVGAGI. In DNA, the CDR3 is TGTGCCAGCAGTTCGGCCGGGACTTCTGTTCCGCAGTATTTT. As protein: CASSSAGTSVPQYF.

This rearrangement joins TRBV4-1 to TRBJ2-3, with 7 positions matching TRBD2. The CDR3 contains 15 residues. V dropped 4 bases and J dropped 9; count of bases not matched to a gene: 13. The germline gives CDR1 MGHRA, CDR2 YSYEKL. In nucleotides, the CDR3 is TGCGCCAGCAGCCTCCGGGACTACCAAGAGGGAACGCAGTATTTT. Amino acids: CASSLRDYQEGTQYF.

This chain uses TRBV27 with TRBJ2-7; 11 positions match TRBD1. The CDR3 runs 17 residues. Germline values: CDR1 MNHEY, CDR2 SMNVEV (reference sequence). The V and J ends lost 3 bases and 4 bases, in that order; junction bases with no gene match: 11. This chain's CDR3 is CASSFQRGQGVWYEQYF. CDR3 bases: TGTGCCAGCAGTTTTCAAAGGGGACAGGGGGTTTGGTACGAGCAGTACTTC.

Points on this clone: At the DNA level, this CDR3 is encoded by other sequences in the same sample as well. The gene calls are TRBV4-3 and TRBJ2-1; TRBD1 agrees at 7 bases. The CDR3 totals 16 residues. With 4 bases clipped from V and 5 bases from J, the junction kept 11 bases outside the gene matches. Germline V gene data show CDR1 as LGHNA and CDR2 as YSLEER. The CDR3 is CASSPVGTELDNEQFF. The CDR3 region has the DNA TGCGCCAGCAGCCCCGTCGGGACAGAGCTAGACAATGAGCAGTTCTTC.

This clone has only a few counts. This chain connects TRBV5-4 to TRBJ2-1, with TRBD2 matching 8 bases. Losses at the gene ends were 2 bases for V and 1 base for J; bases not matched to a gene: 5. Germline V gene data show CDR1 as SGHNT and CDR2 as YYREEE (reference sequence). CDR3 size: 16 residues. The CDR3 here is CASSFLGGASYNEQFF. The DNA of the CDR3 is TGTGCCAGCAGCTTCCTCGGGGGGGCGTCCTACAATGAGCAGTTCTTC.

V usage is TRBV6-1 and J usage is TRBJ2-4; D is perhaps TRBD2 (6 bases). Germline values: CDR1 MNHNS, CDR2 SASEGT. This CDR3 spans 16 amino acids. The V end was cut by 0 bases, the J end by 6 bases, with 15 bases between. The DNA for the CDR3 is TGTGCCAGCAGTGAAGCTCGGGCCGGGGGTGGAAACATTCAGTACTTC. Translated, it gives CASSEARAGGGNIQYF.

The chain employs TRBV2 and TRBJ1-1; 9 bases line up with TRBD1. The germline gives CDR1 SNHLY, CDR2 FYNNEI. Trimming removed 6 bases from V and 4 bases from J; junction bases left unmatched: 9. The CDR3 runs 15 residues. CDR3 sequence reads: CASSEQGARGTEAFF. In DNA form, the CDR3 reads TGTGCCAGCAGCGAACAGGGGGCGCGAGGCACTGAAGCTTTCTTT.

This clone was detected only a few times. V gene TRBV28 combines with J gene TRBJ1-2; D gene unclear. Germline CDR1 reads MDHEN; CDR2 reads SYDVKM. V shed 3 bases and J shed 2 bases, with 10 bases lying between them. The CDR3 extends over 14 amino acids. CDR3 protein: CASSFGDFNYGYTF. The CDR3 nucleotides read TGTGCCAGCAGTTTCGGGGATTTCAACTATGGCTACACCTTC.

The rearrangement uses TRBV7-9 and TRBJ2-2; 12 nucleotides line up with TRBD2. V was clipped by 5 bases and J by 4 bases; unmatched bases: 11. There are 18 residues in the CDR3. CDR1 is SEHNR, CDR2 FQNEAQ, per germline (reference sequence). The DNA for the CDR3 is TGTGCCAGCAGCCCCACCCTAGCGGGAGGGTTGAGCACCGGGGAGCTGTTTTTT. This gives the protein CASSPTLAGGLSTGELFF.

There are a few counts of this clone. V is TRBV9 and J is TRBJ2-6, with D perhaps TRBD2 (6 bases). The CDR3 contains 17 residues. Germline lookup yields CDR1 SGDLS and CDR2 YYNGEE. V lost 0 bases, J lost 0 bases, and 10 bases lay in between. CDR3 residues: CASSVVGGNSGANVLTF. CDR3 DNA: TGTGCCAGCAGCGTAGTCGGCGGGAACTCTGGGGCCAACGTCCTGACTTTC. Supplemented by reference TRBV9 and TRBJ2-6, the full variable domain reads DSGVTQTPKHLITATGQRVTLRCSPRSGDLSVYWYQQSLDQGLQFLIQYYNGEERAKGNILERFSAQQFPDLHSELNLSSLELGDSALYFCASSVVGGNSGANVLTFGAGSRLTVL.

The J gene is TRBJ2-1, the V gene TRBV5-6; D is perhaps TRBD2 (5 bases). Germline assignment: CDR1 SGHDT and CDR2 YYEEEE. CDR3 length equals 16 residues. V was pared by 0 bases and J by 4 bases, with 14 bases between. In DNA, the CDR3 is TGTGCCAGCAGCTTGGGAAGCGGAATTGAATACAATGAGCAGTTCTTC. It specifies CASSLGSGIEYNEQFF. Variable domain in full (rest from reference TRBV5-6 and TRBJ2-1): DAGVTQSPTHLIKTRGQQVTLRCSPKSGHDTVSWYQQALGQGPQFIFQYYEEEERQRGNFPDRFSGHQFPNYSSELNVNALLLGDSALYLCASSLGSGIEYNEQFFGPGTRLTVL.

The V call is TRBV14, the J call TRBJ2-6, with unresolved D. Trimming took off 4 bases at V and 0 bases at J, with 4 bases between the two ends. Germline lookup yields CDR1 SGHDN and CDR2 FVKESK. The CDR3 has 14 residues. CDR3 nucleotide sequence: TGTGCCAGCAGCCTCTCCTCTGGGGCCAACGTCCTGACTTTC. Protein product: CASSLSSGANVLTF.

V gene TRBV7-2 combines with J gene TRBJ1-2; 7 bases map to TRBD1. The CDR3 spans 16 residues. V lost 5 bases and J lost 0; bases outside the gene matches: 9. Germline assignment: CDR1 SGHTA and CDR2 FQGNSA. CDR3 coding DNA: TGTGCCAGCAGCCCTACCGGGACAGAAACTAACTATGGCTACACCTTC. This sequence encodes CASSPTGTETNYGYTF.